This is a list of T cell receptor beta chains from one sample in a study of T-cell reconstitution after alpha-beta-depleted transplantation in children. TCRdb passed the PCR reads through MiXCR, listing each CDR3 protein once. The data hold hundreds of thousands of distinct CDR3 sequences, with around 16% observed a single time. Sample: PBMCs from the stem cell graft donor, taken from the stem cell graft. The receptor set was obtained from a human donor who donated a stem cell graft to a child with acute lymphoblastic leukemia. The CDR3 runs from the conserved cysteine through the conserved F or W.

V,J,CDR3
TRBV25-1,TRBJ2-1,CASSERGGRANEQFF
TRBV6-1,TRBJ2-2,CASSRTSGITGELFF
TRBV10-1,TRBJ2-1,CASSESSGPSYNEQFF
TRBV19,TRBJ2-5,CASRSSGRAQTQYF
TRBV12-3/TRBV12-4,TRBJ2-3,CASSTPDRGGDTQYF
TRBV12-3/TRBV12-4,TRBJ1-5,CASSTTGIGNQPQHF
TRBV6-6,TRBJ2-1,CASARPYNEQFF
TRBV25-1,TRBJ2-3,CASSDRVTDTQYF
TRBV7-2,TRBJ2-7,CASSRRWYEQYF
TRBV7-9,TRBJ1-2,CASSFSIGRWDYGYTF
TRBV5-1,TRBJ2-2,CASIPEGGNTGELFF
TRBV20-1,TRBJ2-3,CSARSFLLRGTDTQYF
TRBV20-1,TRBJ1-4,CSAREGLPTGANEKLFF
TRBV12-3/TRBV12-4,TRBJ1-1,CASSLPRGRVDTEAFF
TRBV29-1,TRBJ2-7,CSVAGTSGNYEQYF
TRBV5-1,TRBJ1-1,CASSPSFPAMNTEAFF
TRBV20-1,TRBJ2-1,CSARSHSGWGYNEQFF
TRBV11-2,TRBJ2-2,CASSLIAGTGELFF
TRBV27,TRBJ2-7,CASSLSTGLNYEQYF
TRBV7-6,TRBJ2-3,CASSLVGMGADTQYF
TRBV28,TRBJ2-7,CASSSHWEGSYEQYF
TRBV18,TRBJ2-2,CASSPRISLAPQTRTGELFF
TRBV9,TRBJ1-1,CASSVPRQGMNTEAFF
TRBV5-1,TRBJ2-1,CASSPRDRDRAYNELFF
TRBV6-1,TRBJ2-7,CASRKMDRGAYEQYF
TRBV12-3/TRBV12-4,TRBJ1-1,CASSLEVGWGKMNTEAFF
TRBV29-1,TRBJ2-1,CSVGTDVNNEQFF
TRBV7-3,TRBJ2-2,CASSAQGLWRTGELFF
TRBV4-1,TRBJ2-2,CASSQEVEGGELFF
TRBV6-1,TRBJ1-1,CASSVHRMNTEAFF
TRBV20-1,TRBJ1-1,CSAGAGTSNTEAFF
TRBV12-3/TRBV12-4,TRBJ2-7,CASAPVGVGRFRAYEQYF
TRBV3-1,TRBJ2-1,CASREAGGKDEQFF
TRBV9,TRBJ1-2,CASSVADGHYGYTF
TRBV5-1,TRBJ2-1,CASSLRGGTTYNEQFF
TRBV7-6,TRBJ2-3,CASSPTGEADTQYF
TRBV12-3/TRBV12-4,TRBJ2-7,CASSLGWRAYEQYF
TRBV9,TRBJ2-1,CASSGGLPYEQFF
TRBV6-1,TRBJ2-7,CASSGQEGSYEQYF
TRBV12-3/TRBV12-4,TRBJ2-7,CASSSSASSGASYEQYF
TRBV29-1,TRBJ2-1,CSAAPSGIYNEQFF
TRBV29-1,TRBJ2-3,CSLSGRAKGDTQYF
TRBV15,TRBJ2-7,CATKPSPLAGGYEQYF
TRBV7-9,TRBJ2-1,CASKPWDLSYNEQFF